A single TCR beta chain is shown here with its context. This CDR3 is built from 16 residues. Trimming cost V 5 bases and J 0 bases, with 14 bases left between them. Germline lookup yields CDR1 SGHTA and CDR2 FQGNSA. Heparinised blood was drawn once per donor, averaging approximately 0.12 L. The investigators reverse transcribed all of the isolated RNA, so they sequenced expressed TCRB transcripts. Assay: immunoSEQ multiplex PCR; the TCRdb copy retains only in-frame clones and omits some. The sample lists roughly 610,000 clones, around 16% seen once, with approximately 0.099% in the top ten. The sample is drawn from a study of beta chain features in type 1 diabetes. Study background: The samples had 100 million to 140 million sorted cells examined in all.

The sequencing input was naive CD4+ T cells from blood. The clonotype comes from a man between 18 and 29 years old in good health. The chain recombines TRBV7-2 with TRBJ2-4, with D possibly TRBD2 on 6 matching bases. CDR3 residues: CASSPDGGLAKNIQYF. DNA for the CDR3: TGTGCCAGCAGCCCCGACGGGGGTCTAGCCAAAAACATTCAGTACTTC.